These 5 T cell receptor beta chains were all obtained from the same sample, sequenced in a study of T cells in Graves' hyperthyroidism and ophthalmopathy. Regions amplified from RNA transcripts were the TCR beta CDR3 regions. The HTBI primer set drove a first-round RT-PCR of the TCR CDR3. TCRdb processed the multiplex PCR reads anew with MiXCR; each CDR3 protein has one entry. The data show a few hundred thousand distinct CDR3 sequences, 13% seen once. The source material was blood. The receptor source for this set is a woman aged 18-30 years with Graves' hyperthyroidism.

This clonotype was observed many times. The CDR3 nucleotides read TGCAGTGCCACCGGGCAGGGTGGAAACTCTGGGGCCAACGTCCTGACTTTC. It translates to CSATGQGGNSGANVLTF. The V gene is TRBV20-1, the J gene TRBJ2-6; D perhaps matches TRBD1 (5 bases). The germline CDR1 and CDR2 sequences are DFQATT and SNEGSKA (reference sequence). Between the trimmed V and J ends, which lost 6 bases and 0 bases, there was a span of 18 bases. CDR3 length: 17 residues.

The chain has TRBV28 and TRBJ1-4, with D possibly matching TRBD1 (5 bases). The CDR3 runs to 14 residues. Trimming took off 7 bases at V and 10 bases at J, with 19 bases between the two ends. The germline CDR1 and CDR2 sequences are MDHEN and SYDVKM. The CDR3 here is CASNRWDLAPKLFF. As DNA, the CDR3 is TGTGCCAGCAACCGATGGGACTTGGCCCCAAAACTGTTTTTT.

The J gene is TRBJ1-1, the V gene TRBV14; D gene uncertain. The germline gives CDR1 SGHDN, CDR2 FVKESK. This CDR3 has 15 residues. Trimming took off 5 bases at V and 5 bases at J, with 18 bases between the two ends. The CDR3 spells CASSVSGSRRTEAFF. The CDR3, as DNA: TGTGCCAGCAGCGTTTCAGGAAGTCGGAGAACTGAAGCTTTCTTT.

The sample holds many counts of this clonotype. The J gene is TRBJ2-7, the V gene TRBV29-1; the match to TRBD1 covers 10 bases. CDR1 SQVTM and CDR2 ANQGSEA come from the germline V gene. This CDR3 contains 13 residues. The J segment lost 4 bases and the V segment lost 5 bases, leaving 5 bases of the junction unmatched. The CDR3 DNA follows: TGCAGCGTTCTCGGACAGGGGGATTACGAGCAGTACTTC. Its translation: CSVLGQGDYEQYF.

The chain joins TRBV20-1 to TRBJ1-2; TRBD1 is a possible D gene (5 bases). The V gene lost 0 bases and the J gene lost 4 bases, with 21 bases spanning the gap. The CDR3 covers 17 residues. CDR1 is DFQATT and CDR2 is SNEGSKA in the germline V gene (reference sequence). This CDR3 is CSARDNGAARVSYGYTF. As DNA, the CDR3 is TGCAGTGCTAGAGATAACGGGGCGGCCAGAGTTAGCTATGGCTACACCTTC.